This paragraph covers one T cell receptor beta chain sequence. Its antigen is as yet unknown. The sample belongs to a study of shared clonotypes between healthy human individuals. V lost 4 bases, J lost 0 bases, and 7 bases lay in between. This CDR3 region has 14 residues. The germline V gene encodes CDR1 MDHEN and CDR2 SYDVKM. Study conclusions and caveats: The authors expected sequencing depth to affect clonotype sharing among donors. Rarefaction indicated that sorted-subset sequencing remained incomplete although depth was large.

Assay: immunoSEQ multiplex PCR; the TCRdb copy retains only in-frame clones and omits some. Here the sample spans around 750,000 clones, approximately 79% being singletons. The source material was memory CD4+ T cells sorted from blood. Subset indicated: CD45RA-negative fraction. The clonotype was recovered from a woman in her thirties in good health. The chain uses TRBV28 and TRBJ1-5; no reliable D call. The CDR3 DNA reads TGTGCCAGCAGTTATTTGGATAGCAATCAGCCCCAGCATTTT. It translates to CASSYLDSNQPQHF.